The rows below give T cell receptor beta chains drawn from one sample of a study of T cells in Graves' hyperthyroidism and ophthalmopathy. Using its own MiXCR run on the multiplex PCR reads, TCRdb lists one record per CDR3 protein. Of 350,000 to 400,000 distinct CDR3 sequences in the sample, approximately 15% are singletons; the top ten hold 11%. The sample consisted of blood. The receptors shown here come from a woman aged 55-70 years with Graves' hyperthyroidism. Each CDR3 is given without its conserved first and last residue. The order of the fields is clone size, V gene, J gene, CDR3 protein. Size is omitted from some rows. Given values are once, few, many or a class for expanded clones.

clone size: many; V gene: TRBV20-1; J gene: TRBJ1-5; CDR3 protein: SAIPGASGQPQH
clone size: many; V gene: TRBV28; J gene: TRBJ2-1; CDR3 protein: ATSTGELINEQF
clone size: many; V gene: TRBV11-2; J gene: TRBJ2-1; CDR3 protein: ASSLAGRAYNEQF
clone size: many; V gene: TRBV5-1; J gene: TRBJ2-3; CDR3 protein: ASSQEWRTSGRALDTQY
clone size: few; V gene: TRBV19; J gene: TRBJ1-1; CDR3 protein: ASSIGPPPKTGKNTEAF
clone size: -; V gene: TRBV7-9; J gene: TRBJ2-3; CDR3 protein: ASSQSGTDTQY
clone size: -; V gene: TRBV10-3; J gene: TRBJ2-7; CDR3 protein: AISLTGQGPEQY
clone size: few; V gene: TRBV15; J gene: TRBJ2-2; CDR3 protein: ATSRPGATGELF
clone size: many; V gene: TRBV5-1; J gene: TRBJ2-3; CDR3 protein: ASSLARTGADTQY
clone size: many; V gene: TRBV3-1; J gene: TRBJ2-2; CDR3 protein: ASSQDWGTLTGELF
clone size: many; V gene: TRBV2; J gene: TRBJ2-5; CDR3 protein: ASSSGNFGETQY